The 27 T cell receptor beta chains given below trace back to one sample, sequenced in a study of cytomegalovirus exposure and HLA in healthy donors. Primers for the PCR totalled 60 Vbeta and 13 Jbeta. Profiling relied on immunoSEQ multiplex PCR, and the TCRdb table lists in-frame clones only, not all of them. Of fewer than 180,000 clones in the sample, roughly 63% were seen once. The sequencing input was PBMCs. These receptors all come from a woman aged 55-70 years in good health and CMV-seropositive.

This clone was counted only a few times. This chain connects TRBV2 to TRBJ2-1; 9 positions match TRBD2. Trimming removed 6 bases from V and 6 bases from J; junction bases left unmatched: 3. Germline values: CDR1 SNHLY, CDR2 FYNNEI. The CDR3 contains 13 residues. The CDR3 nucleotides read TGTGCCAGCAGCGTGGGACTAGCCAATGAGCAGTTCTTC. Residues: CASSVGLANEQFF.

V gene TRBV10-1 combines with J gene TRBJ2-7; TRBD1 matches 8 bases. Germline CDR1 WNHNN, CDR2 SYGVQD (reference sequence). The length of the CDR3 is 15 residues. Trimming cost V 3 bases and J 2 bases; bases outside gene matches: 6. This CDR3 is CASSDGPGGPYEQYF. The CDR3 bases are TGCGCCAGCAGTGACGGGCCAGGGGGCCCCTACGAGCAGTACTTC.

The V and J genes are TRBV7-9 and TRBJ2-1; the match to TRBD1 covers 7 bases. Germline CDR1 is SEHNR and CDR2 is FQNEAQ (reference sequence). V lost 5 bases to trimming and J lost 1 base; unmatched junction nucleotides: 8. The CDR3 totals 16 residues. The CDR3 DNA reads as TGTGCCAGCAGCCCACCCAGGGGGTTATCCTACAATGAGCAGTTCTTC. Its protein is CASSPPRGLSYNEQFF.

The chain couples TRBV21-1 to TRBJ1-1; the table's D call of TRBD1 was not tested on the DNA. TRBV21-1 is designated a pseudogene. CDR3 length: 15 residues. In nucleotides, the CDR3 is TGTGCCAGCAGCCAGAGAGCAGGGGAGAACACTGAAGCTTTCTTT. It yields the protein CASSQRAGENTEAFF.

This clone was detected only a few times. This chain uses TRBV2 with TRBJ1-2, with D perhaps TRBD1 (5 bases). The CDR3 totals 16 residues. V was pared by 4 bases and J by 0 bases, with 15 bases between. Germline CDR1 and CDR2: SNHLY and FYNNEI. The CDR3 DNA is TGTGCCAGCAGTGGGGGCAGAGCCTCACCTAACTATGGCTACACCTTC. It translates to CASSGGRASPNYGYTF.

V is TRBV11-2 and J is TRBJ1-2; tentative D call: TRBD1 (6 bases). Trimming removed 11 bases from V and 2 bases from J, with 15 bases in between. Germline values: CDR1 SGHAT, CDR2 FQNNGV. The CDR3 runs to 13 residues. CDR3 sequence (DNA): TGTGCCGTACGGGGGGGCCGCAACTATGGCTACACCTTC. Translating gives CAVRGGRNYGYTF.

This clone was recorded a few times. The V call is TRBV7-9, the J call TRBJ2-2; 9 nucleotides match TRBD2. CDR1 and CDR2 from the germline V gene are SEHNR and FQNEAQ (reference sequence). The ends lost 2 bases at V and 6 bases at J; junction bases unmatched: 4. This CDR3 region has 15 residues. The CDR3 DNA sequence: TGTGCCAGCAGCTTACGTAGCGGGAGCGCCGGGGAGCTGTTTTTT. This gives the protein CASSLRSGSAGELFF.

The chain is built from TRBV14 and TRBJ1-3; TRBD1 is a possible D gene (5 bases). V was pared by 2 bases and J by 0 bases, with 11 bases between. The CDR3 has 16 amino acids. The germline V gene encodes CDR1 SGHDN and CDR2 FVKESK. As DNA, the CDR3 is TGTGCCAGCAGCCAACGGGGACTCTACTCTGGAAACACCATATATTTT. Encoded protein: CASSQRGLYSGNTIYF. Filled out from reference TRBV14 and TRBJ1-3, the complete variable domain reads EAGVTQFPSHSVIEKGQTVTLRCDPISGHDNLYWYRRVMGKEIKFLLHFVKESKQDESGMPNNRFLAERTGGTYSTLKVQPAELEDSGVYFCASSQRGLYSGNTIYFGEGSWLTVV.

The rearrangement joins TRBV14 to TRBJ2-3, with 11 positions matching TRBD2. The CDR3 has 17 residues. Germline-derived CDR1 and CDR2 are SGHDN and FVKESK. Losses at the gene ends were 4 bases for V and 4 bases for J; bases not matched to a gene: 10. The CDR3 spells CASSLSVTSGIPDTQYF. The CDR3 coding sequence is TGTGCCAGCAGCCTATCGGTGACTAGCGGGATCCCAGATACGCAGTATTTT. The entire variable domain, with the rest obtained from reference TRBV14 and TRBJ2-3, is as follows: EAGVTQFPSHSVIEKGQTVTLRCDPISGHDNLYWYRRVMGKEIKFLLHFVKESKQDESGMPNNRFLAERTGGTYSTLKVQPAELEDSGVYFCASSLSVTSGIPDTQYFGPGTRLTVL.

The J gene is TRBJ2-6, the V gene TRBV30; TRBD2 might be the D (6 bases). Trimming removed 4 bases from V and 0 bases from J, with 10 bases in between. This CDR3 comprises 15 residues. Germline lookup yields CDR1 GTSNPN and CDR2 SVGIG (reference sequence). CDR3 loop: CAWTTSYSGANVLTF. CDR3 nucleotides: TGTGCCTGGACCACTAGCTACTCTGGGGCCAACGTCCTGACTTTC.

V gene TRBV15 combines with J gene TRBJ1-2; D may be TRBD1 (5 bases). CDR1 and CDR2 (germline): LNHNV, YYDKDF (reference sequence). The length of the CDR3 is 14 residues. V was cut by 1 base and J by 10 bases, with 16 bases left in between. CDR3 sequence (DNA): TGTGCCACCAGCAGAGGGGGGGAGGGTCCTACCTACACCTTC. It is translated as CATSRGGEGPTYTF.

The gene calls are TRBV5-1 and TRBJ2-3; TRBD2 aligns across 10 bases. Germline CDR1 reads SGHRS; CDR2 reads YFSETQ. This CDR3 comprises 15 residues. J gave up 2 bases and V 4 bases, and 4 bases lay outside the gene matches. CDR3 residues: CASSGGTSATDTQYF. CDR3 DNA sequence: TGCGCCAGCAGCGGAGGGACTAGCGCCACAGATACGCAGTATTTT.

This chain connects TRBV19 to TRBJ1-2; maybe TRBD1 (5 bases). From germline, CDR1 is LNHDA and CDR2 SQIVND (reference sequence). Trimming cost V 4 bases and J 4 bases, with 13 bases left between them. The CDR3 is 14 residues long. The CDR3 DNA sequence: TGTGCCAGTAGTAAGCGACAGTCCTCCTATGGCTACACCTTC. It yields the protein CASSKRQSSYGYTF.

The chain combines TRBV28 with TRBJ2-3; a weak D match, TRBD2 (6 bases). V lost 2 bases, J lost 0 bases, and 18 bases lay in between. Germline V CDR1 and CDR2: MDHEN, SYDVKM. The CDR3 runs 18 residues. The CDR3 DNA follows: TGTGCCAGCAGTTTACACACGGGAGTTCCACCAAGCACAGATACGCAGTATTTT. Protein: CASSLHTGVPPSTDTQYF.

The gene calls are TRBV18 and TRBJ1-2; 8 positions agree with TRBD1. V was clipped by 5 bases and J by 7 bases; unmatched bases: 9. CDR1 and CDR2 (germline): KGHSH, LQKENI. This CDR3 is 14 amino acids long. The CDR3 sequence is CASSSDRGSGGYTF. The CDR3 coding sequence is TGTGCCAGCTCATCCGACAGGGGAAGTGGTGGCTACACCTTC.

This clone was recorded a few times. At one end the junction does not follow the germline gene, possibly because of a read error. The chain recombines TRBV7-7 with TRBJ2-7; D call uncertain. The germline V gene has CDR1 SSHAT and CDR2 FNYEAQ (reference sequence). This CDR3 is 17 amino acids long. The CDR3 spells CASSLDLANMLTYEQYF. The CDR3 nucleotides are TGTGCTAGCAGCTTAGATCTCGCAAACATGTTGACCTACGAGCAGTACTTC.

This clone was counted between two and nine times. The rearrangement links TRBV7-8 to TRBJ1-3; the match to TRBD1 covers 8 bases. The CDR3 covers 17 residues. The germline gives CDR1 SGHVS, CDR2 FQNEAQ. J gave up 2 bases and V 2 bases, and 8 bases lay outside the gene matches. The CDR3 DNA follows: TGTGCCAGCAGCTTACCTGCAGGGGGCTTGACTGGAAACACCATATATTTT. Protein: CASSLPAGGLTGNTIYF.

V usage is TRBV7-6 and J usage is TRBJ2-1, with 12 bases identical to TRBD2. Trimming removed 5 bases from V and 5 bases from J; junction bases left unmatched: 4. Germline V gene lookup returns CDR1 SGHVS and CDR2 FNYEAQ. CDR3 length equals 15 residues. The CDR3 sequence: CASSQLAGGHNEQFF. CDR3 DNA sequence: TGTGCCAGCAGCCAACTAGCGGGAGGACACAATGAGCAGTTCTTC.

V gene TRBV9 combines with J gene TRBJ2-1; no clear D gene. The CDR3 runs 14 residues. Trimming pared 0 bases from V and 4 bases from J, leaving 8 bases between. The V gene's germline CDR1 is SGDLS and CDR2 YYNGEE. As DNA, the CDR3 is TGTGCCAGCAGCGTAGGCGGAGTTTACAATGAGCAGTTCTTC. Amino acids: CASSVGGVYNEQFF.

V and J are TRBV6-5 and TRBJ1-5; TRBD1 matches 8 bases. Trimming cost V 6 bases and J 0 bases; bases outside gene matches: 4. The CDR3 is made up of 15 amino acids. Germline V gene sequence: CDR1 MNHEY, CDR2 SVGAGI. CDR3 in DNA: TGTGCCAGCAGCCGGGGACAGGATAGCAATCAGCCCCAGCATTTT. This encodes CASSRGQDSNQPQHF.

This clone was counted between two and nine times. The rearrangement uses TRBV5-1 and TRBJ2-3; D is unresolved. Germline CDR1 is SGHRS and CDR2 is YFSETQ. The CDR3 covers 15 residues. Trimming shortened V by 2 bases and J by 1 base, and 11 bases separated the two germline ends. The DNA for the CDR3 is TGCGCCAGCAGCTTAAGCGTCGGCCGCACAGATACGCAGTATTTT. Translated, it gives CASSLSVGRTDTQYF.

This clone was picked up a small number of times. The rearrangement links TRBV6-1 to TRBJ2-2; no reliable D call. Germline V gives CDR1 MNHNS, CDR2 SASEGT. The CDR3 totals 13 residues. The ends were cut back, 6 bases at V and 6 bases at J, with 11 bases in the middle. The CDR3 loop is CASRFTVAGELFF. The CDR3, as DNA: TGTGCCAGCAGGTTTACGGTGGCCGGGGAGCTGTTTTTT.

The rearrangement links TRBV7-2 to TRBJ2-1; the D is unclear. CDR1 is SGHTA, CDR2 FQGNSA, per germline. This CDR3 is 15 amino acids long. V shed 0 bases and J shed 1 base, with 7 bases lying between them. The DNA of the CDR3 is TGTGCCAGCAGCTTAGCCCCTCGGTCCTACAATGAGCAGTTCTTC. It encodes CASSLAPRSYNEQFF.

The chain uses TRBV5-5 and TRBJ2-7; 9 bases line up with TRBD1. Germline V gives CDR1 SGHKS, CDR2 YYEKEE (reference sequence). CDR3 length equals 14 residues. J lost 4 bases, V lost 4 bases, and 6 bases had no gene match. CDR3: CASSTGTGLYEQYF. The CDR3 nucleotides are TGTGCCAGCAGCACCGGGACAGGGCTATACGAGCAGTACTTC.

The CDR3 coding sequence is TGCGCCAGCAGCCACCCGGACAGGGATGGCTACACCTTC. Residues: CASSHPDRDGYTF. The chain couples TRBV4-1 to TRBJ1-2, with TRBD1 matching 8 bases. V lost 3 bases to trimming and J lost 6 bases; unmatched junction nucleotides: 3. Germline V lookup: CDR1 MGHRA, CDR2 YSYEKL. The CDR3 length is 13 residues.

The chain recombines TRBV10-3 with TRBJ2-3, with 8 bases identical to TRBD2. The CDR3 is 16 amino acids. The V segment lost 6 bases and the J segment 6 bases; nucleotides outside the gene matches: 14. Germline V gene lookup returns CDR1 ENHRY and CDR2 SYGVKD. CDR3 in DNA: TGTGCCATCAGGACTTCAGGGAGCGGGAGAGGCGATACGCAGTATTTT. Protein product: CAIRTSGSGRGDTQYF.

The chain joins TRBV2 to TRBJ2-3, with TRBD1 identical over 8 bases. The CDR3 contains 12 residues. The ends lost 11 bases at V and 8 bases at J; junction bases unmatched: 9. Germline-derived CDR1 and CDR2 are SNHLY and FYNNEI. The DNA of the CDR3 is TGTGCCGGAGCGGACAGGGATGGTACGCAGTATTTT. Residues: CAGADRDGTQYF.